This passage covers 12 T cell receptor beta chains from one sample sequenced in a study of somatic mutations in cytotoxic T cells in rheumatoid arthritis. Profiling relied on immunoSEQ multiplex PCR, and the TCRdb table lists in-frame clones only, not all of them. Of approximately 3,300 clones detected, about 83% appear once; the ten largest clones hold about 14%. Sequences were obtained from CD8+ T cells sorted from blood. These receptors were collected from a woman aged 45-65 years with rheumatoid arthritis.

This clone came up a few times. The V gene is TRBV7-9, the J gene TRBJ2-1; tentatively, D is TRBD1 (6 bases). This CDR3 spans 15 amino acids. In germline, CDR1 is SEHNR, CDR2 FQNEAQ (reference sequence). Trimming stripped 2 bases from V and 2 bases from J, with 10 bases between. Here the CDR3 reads CASSLRTETYNEQFF. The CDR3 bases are TGTGCCAGCAGCTTACGGACAGAGACCTACAATGAGCAGTTCTTC.

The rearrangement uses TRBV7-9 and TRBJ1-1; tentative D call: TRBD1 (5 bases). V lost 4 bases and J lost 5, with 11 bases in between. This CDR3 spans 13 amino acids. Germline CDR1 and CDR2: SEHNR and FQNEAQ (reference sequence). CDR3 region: CASSSSGGTEAFF. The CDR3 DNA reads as TGTGCCAGCAGCTCCAGCGGGGGAACTGAAGCTTTCTTT.

CDR3 DNA: TGTGCCAGCAGCGATAGGACAGGCTCGTCTCAAGAGACCCAGTACTTC. Translated: CASSDRTGSSQETQYF. The genes are TRBV9 and TRBJ2-5, with 7 bases identical to TRBD1. The V segment lost 3 bases and the J segment 2 bases; nucleotides outside the gene matches: 10. This CDR3 is 16 amino acids long. Germline loops: CDR1 SGDLS, CDR2 YYNGEE.

The CDR3 nucleotides are TGTGCCAGCAGTTTATCGATGGGGGGAAATCAGCCCCAGCATTTT. Translated: CASSLSMGGNQPQHF. The V gene is TRBV27, the J gene TRBJ1-5, with a tentative D call TRBD1 (5 bases). The length of the CDR3 is 15 residues. V lost 0 bases to trimming and J lost 4 bases, with 10 bases between them. The V gene's germline CDR1 is MNHEY and CDR2 SMNVEV (reference sequence).

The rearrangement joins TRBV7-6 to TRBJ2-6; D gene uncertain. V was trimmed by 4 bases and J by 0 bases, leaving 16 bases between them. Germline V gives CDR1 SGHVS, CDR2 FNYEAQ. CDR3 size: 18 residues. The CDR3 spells CASSSFFGQHSGANVLTF. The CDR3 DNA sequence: TGTGCCAGCAGCTCGTTTTTTGGGCAACACTCTGGGGCCAACGTCCTGACTTTC.

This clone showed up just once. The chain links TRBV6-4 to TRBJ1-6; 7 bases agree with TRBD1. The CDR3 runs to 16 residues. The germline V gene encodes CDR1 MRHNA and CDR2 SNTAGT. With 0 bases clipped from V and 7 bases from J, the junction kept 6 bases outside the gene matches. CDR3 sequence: CASSDSNRGPNSPLHF. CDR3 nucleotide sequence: TGTGCCAGCAGTGACTCAAACAGGGGTCCGAATTCACCCCTCCACTTT.

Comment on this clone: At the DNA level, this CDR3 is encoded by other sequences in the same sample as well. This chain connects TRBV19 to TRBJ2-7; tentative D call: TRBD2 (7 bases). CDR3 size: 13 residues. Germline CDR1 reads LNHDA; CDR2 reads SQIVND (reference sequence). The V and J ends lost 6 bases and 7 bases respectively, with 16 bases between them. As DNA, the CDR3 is TGTGCCAGTAGCCCCCCGGGGGGCTTAGAGCAGTACTTC. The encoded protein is CASSPPGGLEQYF.

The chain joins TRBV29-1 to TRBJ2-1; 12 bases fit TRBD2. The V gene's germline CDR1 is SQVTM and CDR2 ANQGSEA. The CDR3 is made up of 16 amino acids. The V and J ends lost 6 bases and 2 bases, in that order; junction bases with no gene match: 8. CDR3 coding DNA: TGCAGCGTGGTCGGCCTAGCGGGAGGGCCCTACAATGAGCAGTTCTTC. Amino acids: CSVVGLAGGPYNEQFF.

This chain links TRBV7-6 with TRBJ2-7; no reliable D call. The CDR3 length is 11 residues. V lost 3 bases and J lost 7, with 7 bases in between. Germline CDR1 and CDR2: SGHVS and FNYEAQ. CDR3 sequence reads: CASSLAGEQYF. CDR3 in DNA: TGTGCCAGCAGCTTGGCCGGGGAGCAGTACTTC.

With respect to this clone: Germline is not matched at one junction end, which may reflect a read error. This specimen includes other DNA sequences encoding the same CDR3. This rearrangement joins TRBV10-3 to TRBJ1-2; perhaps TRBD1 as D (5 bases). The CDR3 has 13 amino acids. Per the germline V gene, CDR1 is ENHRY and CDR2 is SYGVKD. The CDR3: CAISELDQGGYTF. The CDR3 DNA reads TGTGCCATCAGCGAGTTGGATCAGGGTGGCTACACCTTC.

This CDR3 reads CASSLGHLYEQYF. CDR3 nucleotide sequence: TGTGCCAGCAGTTTGGGACATTTATACGAGCAGTACTTC. The chain carries TRBV27 and TRBJ2-7; D perhaps matches TRBD1 (6 bases). Per the germline V gene, CDR1 is MNHEY and CDR2 is SMNVEV (reference sequence). The germline V and J ends were trimmed by 3 bases and 4 bases, with 10 bases remaining between them. The CDR3 extends over 13 amino acids.

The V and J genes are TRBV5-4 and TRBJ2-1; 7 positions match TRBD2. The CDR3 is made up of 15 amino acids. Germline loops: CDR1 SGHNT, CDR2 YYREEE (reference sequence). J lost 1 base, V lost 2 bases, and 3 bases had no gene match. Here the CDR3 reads CASSFASGSYNEQFF. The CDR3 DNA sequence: TGTGCCAGCAGCTTTGCTAGCGGATCCTACAATGAGCAGTTCTTC.